What follows is one TCR beta chain and its context. This entry belongs to a study of PD-L1 blockade in urothelial cancer. Study at large: About 85% of the 29 patients were men with bladder-origin urothelial cancer. Across blood samples, T cells had a median count of around 150,000.

The table came from immunoSEQ multiplex PCR; TCRdb's copy has only in-frame clones and leaves some out. Of around 41,000 clones in the sample, roughly 91% were seen once. Germline CDR1 is MNHEY and CDR2 is SMNVEV (reference sequence). CDR3 length equals 14 residues. The V gene end was trimmed by 3 bases and the J gene end by 5 bases; junction bases not matched to a gene: 5. The TCR comes from a woman aged 55-70 years with urothelial cancer. The V gene is TRBV27, the J gene TRBJ2-5; 8 positions agree with TRBD1. The sample consisted of PBMCs, taken around atezolizumab (anti-PD-L1) treatment. In nucleotides, the CDR3 is TGTGCCAGCAGTTTCCAGGGGGCGAGGGAGACCCAGTACTTC. This sequence encodes CASSFQGARETQYF.